This TCR beta chain derives from a study of a mutant IDH1 vaccine in newly diagnosed glioma. Documented time point: week 35, safety follow-up. Vaccination comprised doses that each held 300 ug of mutant IDH1 20-mer peptide, plus topical imiquimod. This clone occurred a few times. The antigen remains undetermined. The assay was immunoSEQ multiplex PCR, and TCRdb's table has in-frame clones only and misses some. The profile shows more than 25,000 clones, around 77% of them singletons. Trimming cost V 5 bases and J 8 bases; bases outside gene matches: 6. The CDR3 runs to 13 residues. Germline V gene sequence: CDR1 WNHNN, CDR2 SYGVQD (reference sequence).

This chain uses TRBV10-1 with TRBJ1-2; TRBD1 agrees at 9 bases. The receptor was derived from a young woman with glioma. Some clones in this sample may be carry-over from other donors' samples. Specimen: PBMCs, collected from a glioma patient whose treatment included an IDH1 peptide vaccine. CDR3 protein: CASSSGTGNGYTF. CDR3 DNA: TGCGCCAGCAGTTCCGGGACAGGGAACGGCTACACCTTC.